Below, 13 T cell receptor beta chains from the same sample are listed, as sequenced in a study of T cells in Graves' hyperthyroidism and ophthalmopathy. Researchers amplified the TCR beta CDR3 regions from RNA transcripts. The TCR CDR3 first-round RT-PCR relied on the HTBI primer set. TCRdb fed the multiplex PCR reads into MiXCR, producing one record per CDR3 protein. The repertoire holds approximately 640,000 distinct CDR3 sequences, with 15% to 20% as singletons. The sample consisted of blood. The receptor set was obtained from a man in his fifties or sixties with Graves' hyperthyroidism.

Only one count was recorded for this clonotype. The rearrangement links TRBV19 to TRBJ2-7, with D perhaps given as TRBD1 or TRBD2 (6 bases each). This CDR3 has 13 residues. V gave up 5 bases and J gave up 4 bases, with 12 bases separating them. From germline, CDR1 is LNHDA and CDR2 SQIVND (reference sequence). The CDR3 here is CASSPQGRYEQYF. Written as DNA, the CDR3 is TGTGCCAGTAGTCCCCAGGGGAGGTACGAGCAGTACTTC.

This clonotype has ten or more counts. The rearrangement uses TRBV5-1 and TRBJ2-2; tentative D call: TRBD1 (7 bases). The germline V and J ends were trimmed by 7 bases and 1 base, with 14 bases remaining between them. This CDR3 is 15 amino acids long. CDR1 and CDR2 from the germline V gene are SGHRS and YFSETQ. The CDR3 DNA follows: TGCGCCAGCTTGGAGGGGACAGTGAACACCGGGGAGCTGTTTTTT. Protein product: CASLEGTVNTGELFF.

The chain couples TRBV6-1 to TRBJ1-1; no clear D gene. Trimming cost V 6 bases and J 1 base, with 9 bases left between them. The V gene's germline CDR1 is MNHNS and CDR2 SASEGT. The CDR3 is 13 amino acids. CDR3 DNA sequence: TGTGCCAGCAGGTCCCCGGGGAACACTGAAGCTTTCTTT. It specifies CASRSPGNTEAFF.

This clonotype showed up many times. The rearrangement links TRBV18 to TRBJ2-1; D gene ambiguous. Germline-derived CDR1 and CDR2 are KGHSH and LQKENI. The CDR3 is 14 amino acids. Trimming shortened V by 1 base and J by 3 bases, and 7 bases separated the two germline ends. The CDR3 sequence: CASSPRQNYNEQFF. Written as DNA, the CDR3 is TGTGCCAGCTCACCACGGCAGAACTACAATGAGCAGTTCTTC.

This clonotype was observed at least ten times. The chain links TRBV20-1 to TRBJ2-3; perhaps TRBD1 as D (6 bases). V lost 0 bases to trimming and J lost 2 bases, with 9 bases between them. Germline V gene lookup returns CDR1 DFQATT and CDR2 SNEGSKA (reference sequence). The CDR3 has 14 residues. The CDR3 nucleotides are TGCAGTGCTAGAGATCAGGGGATCACAGATACGCAGTATTTT. It is translated as CSARDQGITDTQYF.

V is TRBV6-2 or TRBV6-3 and J is TRBJ2-7; tentatively, D is TRBD1 or TRBD2 (6 bases each). The CDR3 is 14 residues long. Trimming removed 10 bases at V and 1 base at J, with 17 bases between. Germline CDR1 and CDR2: MNHEY and SVGEGT. The CDR3 loop reads CATLPGGLSYEQYF. The CDR3 DNA reads as TGTGCCACCCTCCCCGGGGGCCTTTCCTACGAGCAGTACTTC.

This clonotype was picked up a small number of times. V gene TRBV19 combines with J gene TRBJ2-1; 10 bases line up with TRBD1. V was clipped by 6 bases and J by 7 bases; unmatched bases: 12. CDR1 LNHDA and CDR2 SQIVND come from the germline V gene (reference sequence). The CDR3 consists of 16 residues. The CDR3 DNA reads TGTGCCAGTAGAAACCTCCCCGACAGGGGGCGGAATGAGCAGTTCTTC. It specifies CASRNLPDRGRNEQFF.

The J gene is TRBJ2-1, the V gene TRBV3-1, with TRBD2 matching 8 bases. Germline CDR1 and CDR2: LGHDT and YNNKEL (reference sequence). This CDR3 comprises 18 residues. Trimming removed 0 bases from V and 0 bases from J; junction bases left unmatched: 7. This CDR3 reads CASSQEGGTSGSYNEQFF. The CDR3 DNA follows: TGTGCCAGCAGCCAAGAGGGAGGGACTAGTGGCTCCTACAATGAGCAGTTCTTC.

The chain has TRBV29-1 and TRBJ2-7; D remains unclear. This CDR3 contains 13 residues. Per germline, CDR1 SQVTM and CDR2 ANQGSEA. Trimming took off 0 bases at V and 0 bases at J, with 6 bases between the two ends. CDR3 region: CSVEERPSYEQYF. CDR3 bases: TGCAGCGTTGAAGAGCGGCCCTCCTACGAGCAGTACTTC.

Regarding this clonotype: A much larger clone sits a single nucleotide away, making a read error possible. The chain uses TRBV3-1 and TRBJ1-2; D not resolved. Germline CDR1 LGHDT, CDR2 YNNKEL (reference sequence). This CDR3 has 14 amino acids. V lost 4 bases to trimming and J lost 5 bases, with 14 bases between them. In DNA, the CDR3 is TGTGCCAGCAGCCTTTTAGGGAGGGCTTATGGCTACACCTTC. Protein product: CASSLLGRAYGYTF.

Of note for this clonotype: This may arise from a read error, as a much more abundant clone is one base away. The V and J genes are TRBV24-1 and TRBJ2-3, with D possibly being TRBD2 (7 bases). The CDR3 loop spans 16 amino acids. Looked up from germline, CDR1 is KGHDR and CDR2 is SFDVKD. The CDR3: CATSDYGQTSTDTQCF. The CDR3 DNA sequence: TGTGCCACCAGTGATTACGGACAGACTAGCACAGATACGCAGTGTTTT.

This clonotype was counted between two and nine times. A much larger clone lies one base from this, so it may be a read error. This sequence joins TRBV28 and TRBJ1-4; possibly TRBD1 for D (6 bases). Per the germline V gene, CDR1 is MDHEN and CDR2 is SYDVKM. V gave up 5 bases and J gave up 8 bases, with 24 bases separating them. The CDR3 spans 17 residues. The chain's CDR3 is CASSLSNYRVGGEKLFF. The CDR3 DNA is TGTGCCAGCAGTCTATCAAACTACAGGGTAGGAGGCGAAAAACTGTTTTTT.

This clonotype was counted many times. The V call is TRBV6-1, the J call TRBJ2-5; 10 bases fit TRBD2. This CDR3 comprises 12 residues. Germline lookup yields CDR1 MNHNS and CDR2 SASEGT. The V and J ends lost 6 bases and 7 bases, in that order; junction bases with no gene match: 2. The CDR3 sequence: CASRIAGGTQYF. In DNA, the CDR3 is TGTGCCAGCAGGATAGCGGGGGGGACCCAGTACTTC.